What follows are 5 T cell receptor beta chains derived from one specimen sequenced in a study of shared clonotypes between healthy human individuals. TCRdb keeps only in-frame clones here, not all; method: immunoSEQ multiplex PCR. The sample has about 460,000 clones; over 60% are singletons. Material: PBMCs. The receptor set was obtained from a woman between 40 and 55 years old in good health. Some clones in this sample may be carry-over from other donors' samples.

This clone was picked up many times. This CDR3 reads CASSQDEGQGVDEQYF. CDR3 DNA: TGTGCCAGCAGCCAAGACGAGGGGCAGGGCGTCGACGAGCAGTACTTC. This chain connects TRBV5-4 to TRBJ2-7; tentatively, D is TRBD1 or TRBD2 (5 bases each). The CDR3 runs 16 residues. Per the germline V gene, CDR1 is SGHNT and CDR2 is YYREEE (reference sequence). Trimming took 4 bases from V and 5 from J, leaving 22 bases between them.

V and J are TRBV6-4 and TRBJ2-2; TRBD1 matches at 10 bases. This CDR3 contains 17 residues. With V trimmed by 0 bases and J by 3 bases, 4 bases remained unmatched. Germline-derived CDR1 and CDR2 are MRHNA and SNTAGT. The CDR3 spells CASSDSFGTGDTGELFF. CDR3 nucleotides: TGTGCCAGCAGTGACTCGTTCGGGACAGGGGACACCGGGGAGCTGTTTTTT.

In regard to this clone: A far larger clone is one base from this, pointing to a likely read error. This sequence joins TRBV4-2 and TRBJ2-3; no definite D call. Per germline, CDR1 LGHNA and CDR2 YNFKEQ. V was cut by 0 bases and J by 6 bases, with 13 bases left in between. This CDR3 spans 15 amino acids. The CDR3 loop reads CASSQDREPADTQYF. CDR3 nucleotides: TGTGCCAGCAGCCAAGATAGGGAACCTGCGGATACGCAGTATTTT.

This clone was seen many times. Additional DNA sequences in this sample encode the identical CDR3. The chain carries TRBV10-3 and TRBJ1-4, with a weak D call TRBD1 (5 bases). Germline assignment: CDR1 ENHRY and CDR2 SYGVKD. The CDR3 is 16 residues long. The ends were cut back, 3 bases at V and 4 bases at J, with 15 bases in the middle. The CDR3 DNA reads TGTGCCATCAGTGAATCCCCGACAGCCATTAATGAAAAACTGTTTTTT. Its translation: CAISESPTAINEKLFF.

The chain recombines TRBV5-1 with TRBJ2-5; D unresolved. The CDR3 totals 14 residues. The germline V gene encodes CDR1 SGHRS and CDR2 YFSETQ. Trimming removed 3 bases at V and 5 bases at J, with 14 bases between. The CDR3 region is CASSSLLPAETQYF. The CDR3 DNA is TGCGCCAGCAGCTCTCTCCTCCCCGCTGAGACCCAGTACTTC.